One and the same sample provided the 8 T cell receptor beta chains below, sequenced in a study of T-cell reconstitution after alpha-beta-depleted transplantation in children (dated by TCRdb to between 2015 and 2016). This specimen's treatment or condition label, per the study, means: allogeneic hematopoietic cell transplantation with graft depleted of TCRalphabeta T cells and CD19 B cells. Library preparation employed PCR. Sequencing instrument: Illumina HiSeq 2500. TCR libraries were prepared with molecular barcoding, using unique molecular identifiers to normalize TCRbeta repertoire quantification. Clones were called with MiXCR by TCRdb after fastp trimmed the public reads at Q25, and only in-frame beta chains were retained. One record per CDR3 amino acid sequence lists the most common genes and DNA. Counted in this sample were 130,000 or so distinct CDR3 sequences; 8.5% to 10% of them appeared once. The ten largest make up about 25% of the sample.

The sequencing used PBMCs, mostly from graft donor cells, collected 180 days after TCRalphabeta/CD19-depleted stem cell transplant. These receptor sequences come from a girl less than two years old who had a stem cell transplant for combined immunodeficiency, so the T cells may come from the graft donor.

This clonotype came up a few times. CDR3 in amino acids: CSPSEGGIDTQYF. Here the CDR3 DNA reads TGCAGTCCCTCAGAAGGGGGTATAGATACGCAGTATTTT. The V call is TRBV20-1, the J call TRBJ2-3, with D tentatively TRBD1 (6 bases). The CDR3 contains 13 residues. Germline V gives CDR1 DFQATT, CDR2 SNEGSKA (reference sequence). Trimming stripped 8 bases from V and 5 bases from J, with 17 bases between.

CDR3 loop: CSARDKRDSNQPQHF. DNA of the CDR3: TGCAGTGCTAGAGATAAAAGAGATAGCAATCAGCCCCAGCATTTT. The chain links TRBV20-1 to TRBJ1-5, with D hard to call. Trimming shortened V by 0 bases and J by 0 bases, and 9 bases separated the two germline ends. CDR3 length equals 15 residues. Germline V lookup: CDR1 DFQATT, CDR2 SNEGSKA (reference sequence).

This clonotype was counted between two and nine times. CDR3 in DNA: TGCAGTGCTAGAGATATTATATCCGGGACAGGGAACACTGAAGCTTTCTTT. It specifies CSARDIISGTGNTEAFF. The chain uses TRBV20-1 and TRBJ1-1; 8 bases agree with TRBD1. Per germline, CDR1 DFQATT and CDR2 SNEGSKA (reference sequence). The trim removed 0 bases at V and 1 base at J, leaving 10 bases unmatched. CDR3 length equals 17 residues.

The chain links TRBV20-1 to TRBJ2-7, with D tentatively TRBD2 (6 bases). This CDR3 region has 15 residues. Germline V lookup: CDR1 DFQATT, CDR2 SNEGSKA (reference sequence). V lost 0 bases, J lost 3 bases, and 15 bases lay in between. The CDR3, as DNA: TGCAGTGCTAGAGAGGGTCCGGGACTCGACTACGAGCAGTACTTC. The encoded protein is CSAREGPGLDYEQYF.

CDR3 sequence: CASSRAGAGGQPQHF. The DNA of the CDR3 is TGTGCCAGCAGTCGCGCTGGGGCAGGCGGTCAGCCCCAGCATTTT. The V call is TRBV28, the J call TRBJ1-5, with D possibly TRBD1 on 5 matching bases. The CDR3 is 15 amino acids. V lost 5 bases and J 6 bases, leaving 17 bases between the germline ends. CDR1 is MDHEN, CDR2 SYDVKM, per germline.

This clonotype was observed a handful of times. Written as DNA, the CDR3 is TGTGCCAGCAGCCAACCCCTAGGGCAGGGGAAGAAAAACATTCAGTACTTC. Residues: CASSQPLGQGKKNIQYF. The rearrangement joins TRBV16 to TRBJ2-4; tentatively, D is TRBD1 (6 bases). The germline CDR1 and CDR2 sequences are KGHSY and FQNENV. V dropped 2 bases and J dropped 4 bases, with 18 bases sitting between them. CDR3 length equals 17 residues.

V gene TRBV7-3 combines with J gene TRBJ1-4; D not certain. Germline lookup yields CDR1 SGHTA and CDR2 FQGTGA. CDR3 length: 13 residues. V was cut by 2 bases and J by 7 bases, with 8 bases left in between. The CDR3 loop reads CASSLGAGEKLFF. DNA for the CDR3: TGTGCCAGCAGCTTAGGTGCGGGTGAAAAACTGTTTTTT.

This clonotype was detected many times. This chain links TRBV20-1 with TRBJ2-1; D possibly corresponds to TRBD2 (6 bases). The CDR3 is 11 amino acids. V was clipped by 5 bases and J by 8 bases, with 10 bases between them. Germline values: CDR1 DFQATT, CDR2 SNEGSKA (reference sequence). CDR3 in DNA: TGCAGTGCTTTTGGGGGGTATGAGCAGTTCTTC. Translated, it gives CSAFGGYEQFF.